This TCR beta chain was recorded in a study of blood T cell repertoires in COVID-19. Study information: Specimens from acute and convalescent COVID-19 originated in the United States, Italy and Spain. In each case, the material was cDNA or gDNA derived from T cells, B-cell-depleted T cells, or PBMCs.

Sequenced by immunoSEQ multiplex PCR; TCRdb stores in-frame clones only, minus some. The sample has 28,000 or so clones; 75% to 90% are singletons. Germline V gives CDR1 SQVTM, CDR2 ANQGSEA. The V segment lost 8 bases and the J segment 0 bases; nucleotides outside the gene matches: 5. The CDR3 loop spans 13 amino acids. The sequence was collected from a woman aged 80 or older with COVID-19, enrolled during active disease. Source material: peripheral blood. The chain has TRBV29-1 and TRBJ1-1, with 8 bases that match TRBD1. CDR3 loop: CSSRQGLNTEAFF. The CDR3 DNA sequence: TGCAGCTCGAGACAGGGGCTGAACACTGAAGCTTTCTTT.